The 19 T cell receptor beta chains below all came from one sample that was sequenced in a study of cytomegalovirus exposure and HLA in healthy donors. The PCR had 60 Vbeta and 13 Jbeta primers. Produced via immunoSEQ multiplex PCR; TCRdb's table is partial and in-frame only. This sample has roughly 62,000 clones, with more than 70% found just once. The sequencing sample was made of PBMCs. These receptors were obtained from a woman aged 30 to 39 in good health and CMV-seronegative.

This chain joins TRBV5-1 and TRBJ2-7, with TRBD1 matching over 8 bases. This CDR3 contains 13 residues. Losses at the gene ends were 2 bases for V and 6 bases for J; bases not matched to a gene: 4. Germline CDR1 SGHRS, CDR2 YFSETQ. The CDR3 spells CASSFGTGSEQYF. DNA for the CDR3: TGCGCCAGCAGCTTCGGGACAGGATCCGAGCAGTACTTC.

This clone came up once. The chain carries TRBV7-2 and TRBJ2-2, with TRBD2 identical over 12 bases. The CDR3 runs to 17 residues. V lost 5 bases to trimming and J lost 2 bases; unmatched junction nucleotides: 6. Germline-derived CDR1 and CDR2 are SGHTA and FQGNSA. CDR3 residues: CASSGGLAGSNTGELFF. The CDR3, as DNA: TGTGCCAGCAGCGGAGGACTAGCGGGAAGCAACACCGGGGAGCTGTTTTTT.

The chain combines TRBV29-1 with TRBJ2-1; tentative D call: TRBD2 (5 bases). CDR1 and CDR2 from the germline V gene are SQVTM and ANQGSEA. Trimming shortened V by 4 bases and J by 6 bases, and 10 bases separated the two germline ends. CDR3 length equals 12 residues. CDR3 nucleotide sequence: TGCAGCGTTGCGGGAAACTCCAATGAGCAGTTCTTC. Residues: CSVAGNSNEQFF.

This chain joins TRBV7-9 and TRBJ2-5; 13 bases agree with TRBD2. From germline, CDR1 is SEHNR and CDR2 FQNEAQ (reference sequence). This CDR3 is 14 amino acids long. The V and J ends lost 6 bases and 2 bases, in that order; junction bases with no gene match: 0. The CDR3 region is CASRGLAGQETQYF. CDR3 bases: TGTGCCAGCAGGGGACTAGCGGGGCAAGAGACCCAGTACTTC.

The V and J genes are TRBV19 and TRBJ2-5; a possible D gene is TRBD2 (6 bases). Trimming stripped 0 bases from V and 6 bases from J, with 17 bases between. The CDR3 sequence is 16 residues long. From germline, CDR1 is LNHDA and CDR2 SQIVND (reference sequence). Written as DNA, the CDR3 is TGTGCCAGTAGTATAGATCTTGCGGCAGGGAGGCAGACCCAGTACTTC. Protein: CASSIDLAAGRQTQYF.

The J gene is TRBJ2-2, the V gene TRBV10-3, with 13 nucleotides matching TRBD2. Losses at the gene ends were 11 bases for V and 7 bases for J; bases not matched to a gene: 16. The CDR3 has 17 residues. Germline-derived CDR1 and CDR2 are ENHRY and SYGVKD. CDR3 sequence: CAAQSIPTSGRGGELFF. CDR3 coding DNA: TGTGCCGCCCAGAGTATCCCTACTAGCGGGAGGGGCGGGGAGCTGTTTTTT.

This sequence joins TRBV2 and TRBJ1-2, with D perhaps TRBD1 (6 bases). Germline V gene data show CDR1 as SNHLY and CDR2 as FYNNEI. V shed 4 bases and J shed 4 bases, with 16 bases lying between them. The CDR3 has 15 residues. The CDR3 region has the DNA TGTGCCAGCAGTGTAGGAGCAGGGGTTACCTATGGCTACACCTTC. Protein sequence: CASSVGAGVTYGYTF.

The gene calls are TRBV11-2 and TRBJ2-7; a weak D match, TRBD2 (5 bases). V dropped 6 bases and J dropped 4 bases, with 7 bases sitting between them. The CDR3 contains 11 residues. In germline, CDR1 is SGHAT, CDR2 FQNNGV. CDR3 DNA sequence: TGTGCCAGCAGTCAGCGGTACGAGCAGTACTTC. As protein: CASSQRYEQYF.

The rearrangement links TRBV7-9 to TRBJ2-3, with 12 bases lining up with TRBD1. CDR3 length: 19 amino acids. Germline trimming cut 1 base from V and 2 bases from J; bases unmatched to any gene: 10. CDR1 and CDR2 from the germline V gene are SEHNR and FQNEAQ (reference sequence). CDR3 sequence reads: CASSLGSWGTGGPTDTQYF. The CDR3 DNA follows: TGTGCCAGCAGCTTAGGGTCCTGGGGGACAGGGGGCCCCACAGATACGCAGTATTTT.

The chain employs TRBV19 and TRBJ1-2, with D maybe TRBD1 (5 bases). CDR3 size: 13 residues. The V end was cut by 3 bases, the J end by 2 bases, with 7 bases between. Looked up from germline, CDR1 is LNHDA and CDR2 is SQIVND (reference sequence). In nucleotides, the CDR3 is TGTGCCAGTAGTATCCCAGGGAACTATGGCTACACCTTC. Translation gives CASSIPGNYGYTF.

The J gene is TRBJ2-5, the V gene TRBV11-3, with D possibly being TRBD1 (5 bases). The CDR3 is 13 amino acids. The V and J ends lost 3 bases and 1 base respectively, with 6 bases between them. Germline CDR1 and CDR2: SGHNT and YENEEA. CDR3 nucleotides: TGTGCCAGCAGCTTCGACAGCCAAGAGACCCAGTACTTC. It translates to CASSFDSQETQYF.

The table lists this clone with a count of one. A read error may account for a junction end that differs from germline. The CDR3 nucleotides are TGTGCCAGCAGTACTGCGGGGACCTCGTACAGTGAGCAGTTCTTC. Encoded protein: CASSTAGTSYSEQFF. This chain joins TRBV27 and TRBJ2-1; D is perhaps TRBD2 (6 bases). The CDR3 has 15 residues. CDR1 is MNHEY and CDR2 is SMNVEV in the germline V gene (reference sequence).

The chain joins TRBV7-9 to TRBJ2-1; 10 bases fit TRBD2. Trimming took 1 base from V and 3 from J; bases not matched to a gene: 9. Per germline, CDR1 SEHNR and CDR2 FQNEAQ (reference sequence). The CDR3 has 18 residues. The CDR3 here is CASSLGSTGTSVYNEQFF. The CDR3 DNA reads TGTGCCAGCAGCTTAGGGTCTACCGGGACTAGCGTCTACAATGAGCAGTTCTTC.

J is TRBJ2-7 and V is TRBV7-2; unclear D gene. V gave up 1 base and J gave up 5 bases, with 9 bases separating them. CDR1 is SGHTA, CDR2 FQGNSA, per germline. The CDR3 is 13 residues long. The CDR3: CASSLGGENEQYV. In DNA, the CDR3 is TGTGCCAGCAGCTTAGGCGGTGAAAACGAGCAGTACGTC.

V usage is TRBV7-3 and J usage is TRBJ1-1; a possible D gene is TRBD1 (5 bases). Looked up from germline, CDR1 is SGHTA and CDR2 is FQGTGA. The CDR3 spans 17 residues. V lost 1 base and J 4 bases, leaving 19 bases between the germline ends. The CDR3 nucleotides read TGTGCCAGCAGCTTAAATGGTCGGACCAAAAGGGGCACTGAAGCTTTCTTT. The encoded protein is CASSLNGRTKRGTEAFF.

This clone turned up a few times. This chain joins TRBV7-3 and TRBJ1-1; D perhaps matches TRBD1 (6 bases). The CDR3 has 16 residues. The germline CDR1 and CDR2 sequences are SGHTA and FQGTGA. V gave up 5 bases and J gave up 3 bases, with 19 bases separating them. The DNA for the CDR3 is TGTGCCAGCAGCCCGACAGGCCTACCAGGGGACACTGAAGCTTTCTTT. It is translated as CASSPTGLPGDTEAFF.

The chain couples TRBV27 to TRBJ2-7; tentatively, D is TRBD1 (6 bases). Looked up from germline, CDR1 is MNHEY and CDR2 is SMNVEV (reference sequence). V was pared by 10 bases and J by 2 bases, with 18 bases between. The CDR3 length is 14 residues. CDR3 sequence reads: CATHTGPGPYEQYV. In DNA, the CDR3 is TGTGCCACCCATACAGGGCCTGGCCCCTACGAGCAGTACGTC.

This clone was detected a few times. The V and J genes are TRBV2 and TRBJ1-5; no definite D call. V lost 3 bases, J lost 1 base, and 10 bases lay in between. Germline assignment: CDR1 SNHLY and CDR2 FYNNEI. The CDR3 loop spans 15 amino acids. The CDR3 loop is CASSEIGRSNQPQHF. CDR3 in DNA: TGTGCCAGCAGTGAGATAGGGAGGAGCAATCAGCCCCAGCATTTT.

The gene calls are TRBV29-1 and TRBJ2-7; D is perhaps TRBD1 (6 bases). This CDR3 is built from 12 residues. Germline values: CDR1 SQVTM, CDR2 ANQGSEA. The germline V and J ends were trimmed by 4 bases and 0 bases, with 7 bases remaining between them. The CDR3 is CSVGTASYEQYF. The CDR3 bases are TGCAGCGTTGGGACAGCCTCCTACGAGCAGTACTTC.